The 28 T cell receptor beta chains listed next were all sequenced from one sample in a study of regulatory T cells in long-lasting Graves disease. iRepertoire HTBI primers and Arm-PCR of CDR3 regions built TCR beta libraries. MiXCR, run by TCRdb on the multiplex PCR reads, gives a single entry per CDR3 protein. Seen here are roughly 560,000 distinct CDR3 sequences, roughly 15% observed once, and the top ten hold 25%. The time point here: newly diagnosed GD, antithyroid drugs for less than 3 months. PBMC-extracted RNA yielded the TCR library. This sample also belongs to another study, concerning T cells in Graves' hyperthyroidism and ophthalmopathy.

The specimen comprised peripheral blood mononuclear cells (PBMCs), sampled at new diagnosis, from a patient treated with antithyroid drugs. These receptors originate from a woman aged 40-60 years with Graves disease.

The gene calls are TRBV12-3 or TRBV12-4 and TRBJ2-3; 9 bases are shared with TRBD2. V shed 7 bases, J shed 5 bases, and the junction held 7 bases outside the gene matches. The CDR3 totals 14 residues. The CDR3 is CASTQGLARDTQYF. CDR3 bases: TGTGCCAGCACTCAGGGACTAGCCAGAGATACGCAGTATTTT.

At least ten counts were recorded for this clonotype. The V gene is TRBV24-1, the J gene TRBJ2-5; 11 bases map to TRBD2. The V gene end was trimmed by 4 bases and the J gene end by 2 bases; junction bases not matched to a gene: 5. The CDR3 is 16 amino acids. Germline loops: CDR1 KGHDR, CDR2 SFDVKD. CDR3 in DNA: TGTGCCACCAGTGAACCTAGCGGGGGGATACAAGAGACCCAGTACTTC. Translating it yields CATSEPSGGIQETQYF.

This clonotype was detected ten times or more. V usage is TRBV7-3 and J usage is TRBJ2-2; a weak D match, TRBD1 (5 bases). CDR3 size: 16 residues. Germline CDR1 and CDR2: SGHTA and FQGTGA. V was shortened by 5 bases and J by 1 base, with 14 bases between the two germline ends. The CDR3 DNA reads TGTGCCAGCAGCCCGGACACCAACCTGAACACCGGGGAGCTGTTTTTT. This translates into CASSPDTNLNTGELFF.

This clonotype was recorded many times. The chain recombines TRBV6-1 with TRBJ1-1; no clear D gene. This CDR3 region has 12 residues. Per the germline V gene, CDR1 is MNHNS and CDR2 is SASEGT. Trimming left V 6 bases short and J 3 bases short, with 8 bases between. DNA of the CDR3: TGTGCCAGCAGAGGGCCCGACACTGAAGCTTTCTTT. Translation gives CASRGPDTEAFF.

This clonotype came up many times. The chain recombines TRBV5-1 with TRBJ2-3, with TRBD1 matching 7 bases. V trimming: 2 bases; J trimming: 4 bases; junction bases outside the gene matches: 4. This CDR3 spans 14 amino acids. Germline CDR1 is SGHRS and CDR2 is YFSETQ. CDR3 sequence: CASSLQGLSDTQYF. The CDR3 DNA reads as TGCGCCAGCAGCTTACAGGGGCTTTCAGATACGCAGTATTTT.

In regard to this clonotype: A much larger clone differs from this one at a single base, so this may be a read error. This rearrangement joins TRBV6-1 to TRBJ2-1, with a weak D call TRBD1 (5 bases). The CDR3 covers 15 residues. From germline, CDR1 is MNHNS and CDR2 SASEGT. CDR3: CASSETGVFYNKQFF. The CDR3 DNA follows: TGTGCCAGCAGTGAAACAGGTGTATTTTACAATAAGCAGTTCTTC.

At least ten counts were recorded for this clonotype. The chain carries TRBV6-5 and TRBJ2-7, with D uncertain. The germline CDR1 and CDR2 sequences are MNHEY and SVGAGI. This CDR3 is 13 amino acids long. Trimming stripped 3 bases from V and 0 bases from J, with 6 bases between. This CDR3 is CASSYGNSYEQYF. The CDR3 DNA is TGTGCCAGCAGTTATGGAAACTCCTACGAGCAGTACTTC.

In its sample, this clonotype was seen many times. The gene calls are TRBV5-1 and TRBJ2-5; 13 bases agree with TRBD2. V shed 4 bases and J 4 bases; nucleotides not matched to a gene: 4. CDR3 size: 15 residues. Germline lookup yields CDR1 SGHRS and CDR2 YFSETQ. This CDR3 is CASSAGLAGPETQYF. CDR3 in DNA: TGCGCCAGCAGCGCGGGACTAGCGGGACCAGAGACCCAGTACTTC.

The table lists this clonotype with a few counts. The chain recombines TRBV11-2 with TRBJ1-1; possible D gene TRBD1, 6 bases. Trimming removed 5 bases from V and 0 bases from J, with 13 bases in between. The CDR3 runs to 15 residues. Germline lookup yields CDR1 SGHAT and CDR2 FQNNGV. CDR3 nucleotides: TGTGCCAGCAGCGGGGGCCCGACAGTGAACACTGAAGCTTTCTTT. Translating it yields CASSGGPTVNTEAFF.

This clonotype was counted many times. CDR3 amino acids: CASSQSTYTEAFF. The CDR3 coding sequence is TGTGCCAGCAGCCAATCCACCTACACTGAAGCTTTCTTT. The V gene is TRBV16, the J gene TRBJ1-1; D gene unclear. V was pared by 0 bases and J by 3 bases, with 5 bases between. The CDR3 is 13 amino acids. Germline V gene data show CDR1 as KGHSY and CDR2 as FQNENV.

Many counts were recorded for this clonotype. V is TRBV24-1 and J is TRBJ1-2; the match to TRBD1 covers 7 bases. Germline CDR1 KGHDR, CDR2 SFDVKD. Trimming at V came to 4 bases and at J to 5 bases, leaving 9 bases not matched to a gene. This CDR3 is built from 15 residues. This chain's CDR3 is CATSEYRGRPYGYTF. Here the CDR3 DNA reads TGTGCCACCAGTGAGTACAGGGGCCGCCCATATGGCTACACCTTC.

This chain joins TRBV12-3 or TRBV12-4 and TRBJ1-6, with D unclear. The CDR3 totals 14 residues. Trimming pared 6 bases from V and 10 bases from J, leaving 16 bases between. CDR3 bases: TGTGCCAGCAGGGAGAGGGTGGCGAGCTCACCCCTCCACTTT. It is translated as CASRERVASSPLHF.

This clonotype was seen ten or more times. The V and J genes are TRBV27 and TRBJ2-7; 10 bases align to TRBD1. This CDR3 region has 15 residues. The germline V gene encodes CDR1 MNHEY and CDR2 SMNVEV (reference sequence). The V segment lost 5 bases and the J segment 4 bases; nucleotides outside the gene matches: 8. Written as DNA, the CDR3 is TGTGCCAGCAGTGCATCCCGGGACAGGGGTTACGAGCAGTACTTC. It is translated as CASSASRDRGYEQYF.

This clonotype was observed many times. In nucleotides, the CDR3 is TGCAGTGCTAGTTCCGGGACAGAGAACACTGAAGCTTTCTTT. It codes for CSASSGTENTEAFF. The gene calls are TRBV20-1 and TRBJ1-1, with 7 bases matching TRBD1. V was pared by 3 bases and J by 1 base, with 5 bases of the junction left unmatched. The CDR3 loop spans 14 amino acids. The germline V gene encodes CDR1 DFQATT and CDR2 SNEGSKA (reference sequence).

This clonotype has ten or more counts. The chain joins TRBV2 to TRBJ2-7, with D perhaps being TRBD1 or TRBD2 (5 bases each). Germline V lookup: CDR1 SNHLY, CDR2 FYNNEI. Trimming pared 6 bases from V and 0 bases from J, leaving 18 bases between. The CDR3 is 16 residues long. The CDR3 loop reads CASSLDWGNSSYEQYF. The CDR3 nucleotides are TGTGCCAGCAGCTTAGATTGGGGGAATAGCTCCTACGAGCAGTACTTC.

This clonotype was found many times. The chain links TRBV20-1 to TRBJ1-1; 10 nucleotides agree with TRBD1. With V trimmed by 5 bases and J by 4 bases, 19 bases remained unmatched. Germline CDR1 reads DFQATT; CDR2 reads SNEGSKA (reference sequence). This CDR3 is 18 amino acids long. CDR3 region: CSAEVGFDRGHGSTEAFF. Written as DNA, the CDR3 is TGCAGTGCTGAGGTGGGGTTCGACAGGGGGCATGGTAGCACTGAAGCTTTCTTT.

This clonotype was found many times. The gene calls are TRBV7-8 and TRBJ1-5; no definite D call. This CDR3 comprises 14 residues. Trimming left V 2 bases short and J 6 bases short, with 11 bases between. The V gene's germline CDR1 is SGHVS and CDR2 FQNEAQ. The CDR3 sequence: CASSLFPAGQPQHF. In nucleotides, the CDR3 is TGTGCCAGCAGCTTATTTCCTGCGGGTCAGCCCCAGCATTTT.

The CDR3 protein is CASSLDTEANTEAFF. CDR3 nucleotide sequence: TGTGCCAGCAGCTTGGATACAGAGGCGAACACTGAAGCTTTCTTT. V usage is TRBV5-4 and J usage is TRBJ1-1; D gene ambiguous. V dropped 0 bases and J dropped 1 base, with 10 bases sitting between them. CDR1 and CDR2 from the germline V gene are SGHNT and YYREEE (reference sequence). The CDR3 runs 15 residues. Looking up the rest from reference TRBV5-4 and TRBJ1-1 gives the full variable domain: ETGVTQSPTHLIKTRGQQVTLRCSSQSGHNTVSWYQQALGQGPQFIFQYYREEENGRGNFPPRFSGLQFPNYSSELNVNALELDDSALYLCASSLDTEANTEAFFGQGTRLTVV.

There are many counts of this clonotype. The chain couples TRBV7-2 to TRBJ2-5; no definite D call. The CDR3 runs 13 residues. CDR1 and CDR2 (germline): SGHTA, FQGNSA. Trimming took off 1 base at V and 5 bases at J, with 8 bases between the two ends. The CDR3 region is CASSLVAAETQYF. As DNA, the CDR3 is TGTGCCAGCAGCTTAGTGGCGGCGGAGACCCAGTACTTC.

In nucleotides, the CDR3 is TGTGCCAGTACCCCCACCGCCGGACAGACTTACGAGCAGTACTTC. This gives the protein CASTPTAGQTYEQYF. The V and J genes are TRBV19 and TRBJ2-7; a possible D gene is TRBD1 (6 bases). The germline V and J ends were trimmed by 7 bases and 4 bases, with 20 bases remaining between them. Germline assignment: CDR1 LNHDA and CDR2 SQIVND (reference sequence). The CDR3 loop spans 15 amino acids.

At least ten counts were recorded for this clonotype. The CDR3 sequence is CASSLTGPHEQYF. CDR3 coding DNA: TGTGCCAGCAGTTTGACAGGGCCCCACGAGCAGTACTTC. This chain links TRBV12-3 or TRBV12-4 with TRBJ2-7; 7 bases are shared with TRBD1. The V gene end was trimmed by 3 bases and the J gene end by 5 bases; junction bases not matched to a gene: 4. The CDR3 has 13 amino acids.

Comments on this clonotype: A much larger clone lies one base from this, so it may be a read error. The chain joins TRBV27 to TRBJ2-7; TRBD2 matches 7 bases. The CDR3 is 15 residues long. Trimming at V came to 8 bases and at J to 4 bases, leaving 14 bases not matched to a gene. Germline-derived CDR1 and CDR2 are MNHEY and SMNVEV (reference sequence). Here the CDR3 DNA reads TGTGCCAGCGGATCCCTCGGGGAGGGAGCTTACGAGCAGTACTTC. Translated, it gives CASGSLGEGAYEQYF.

This clonotype was seen a few times. The genes are TRBV5-1 and TRBJ1-1; D remains ambiguous. V lost 2 bases and J 1 base, leaving 9 bases between the germline ends. The CDR3 runs to 14 residues. Looked up from germline, CDR1 is SGHRS and CDR2 is YFSETQ. The CDR3: CASSFNFPNTEAFF. The CDR3 DNA is TGCGCCAGCAGCTTTAACTTTCCGAACACTGAAGCTTTCTTT. The whole variable domain, filled in from reference TRBV5-1 and TRBJ1-1, reads KAGVTQTPRYLIKTRGQQVTLSCSPISGHRSVSWYQQTPGQGLQFLFEYFSETQRNKGNFPGRFSGRQFSNSRSEMNVSTLELGDSALYLCASSFNFPNTEAFFGQGTRLTVV.

There are many counts of this clonotype. The rearrangement joins TRBV12-3 or TRBV12-4 to TRBJ1-5, with 8 nucleotides matching TRBD1. CDR3 length: 15 residues. Trimming took 3 bases from V and 4 from J; bases not matched to a gene: 5. The CDR3 region is CASSLFGTGNQPQHF. CDR3 DNA sequence: TGTGCCAGCAGTTTGTTCGGGACAGGTAATCAGCCCCAGCATTTT.

V is TRBV5-6 and J is TRBJ1-6; 7 nucleotides agree with TRBD1. From germline, CDR1 is SGHDT and CDR2 YYEEEE. Trimming cost V 1 base and J 7 bases; bases outside gene matches: 5. This CDR3 spans 15 amino acids. CDR3 sequence reads: CASSLHEGANSPLHF. In nucleotides, the CDR3 is TGTGCCAGCAGCTTGCACGAGGGGGCCAATTCACCCCTCCACTTT.

This clonotype appeared many times. The J gene is TRBJ1-2, the V gene TRBV11-2, with D hard to call. The length of the CDR3 is 15 residues. Germline CDR1 is SGHAT and CDR2 is FQNNGV. V lost 7 bases and J 3 bases, leaving 18 bases between the germline ends. CDR3 coding DNA: TGTGCCAGCACCCGAGAAAGGCAGACTCACTATGGCTACACCTTC. This sequence encodes CASTRERQTHYGYTF.

There are many counts of this clonotype. V and J are TRBV12-3 or TRBV12-4 and TRBJ2-3; D not certain. The CDR3 covers 16 residues. Trimming cost V 6 bases and J 0 bases, with 16 bases left between them. The CDR3 sequence: CASSQPAVASTDTQYF. The CDR3 DNA reads as TGTGCCAGCAGCCAACCGGCAGTAGCTAGCACAGATACGCAGTATTTT.

This clonotype has a count of ten or more. This rearrangement joins TRBV12-3 or TRBV12-4 to TRBJ2-3, with 15 nucleotides matching TRBD2. With 5 bases clipped from V and 4 bases from J, the junction kept 7 bases outside the gene matches. The CDR3 runs 17 residues. CDR3 loop: CASSRTSGGVGADTQYF. The DNA of the CDR3 is TGTGCCAGCAGTCGGACTAGCGGGGGGGTTGGAGCAGATACGCAGTATTTT.